A single sample gave rise to the 26 T cell receptor beta chains below, sequenced in a study of vaccination effects on CD4 cells after COVID-19. Clones were sequenced by immunoSEQ multiplex PCR, and TCRdb holds only the in-frame ones, with some missing. Here the sample spans about 25,000 clones, roughly 75% being singletons. Cultured cells yielded isolated CD4+ T cells after approximately nine days. What these receptors recognize is not known. The sample in question was CD4+ T cells from PBMCs cultured without peptide, obtained before COVID-19 vaccination. The receptors shown here come from a human donor who received a COVID-19 vaccine.

The CDR3 protein is CASRPPGVQSPLHF. CDR3 in DNA: TGTGCCAGCAGGCCCCCCGGGGTACAGTCACCCCTCCACTTT. The V and J genes are TRBV6-5 and TRBJ1-6, with D unclear. V lost 6 bases to trimming and J lost 10 bases, with 16 bases between them. CDR3 length: 14 amino acids. Germline CDR1 and CDR2: MNHEY and SVGAGI.

V is TRBV20-1 and J is TRBJ1-2; 7 bases agree with TRBD1. The V and J ends lost 3 bases and 2 bases, in that order; junction bases with no gene match: 12. The CDR3 totals 16 residues. Germline lookup yields CDR1 DFQATT and CDR2 SNEGSKA (reference sequence). As DNA, the CDR3 is TGCAGTGCTAGTAATTGGGACAGCTCCCGAAACTATGGCTACACCTTC. It specifies CSASNWDSSRNYGYTF.

This clone was observed a few times. This sequence joins TRBV6-1 and TRBJ1-2, with D maybe TRBD1 (5 bases). Germline-derived CDR1 and CDR2 are MNHNS and SASEGT. CDR3 size: 14 residues. Trimming took 2 bases from V and 8 from J, leaving 15 bases between them. The CDR3 bases are TGTGCCAGCAGTGAAAGGGTCAGAGGGGTAGGCTACACCTTC. This codes for CASSERVRGVGYTF.

This clone was detected once. The V call is TRBV19, the J call TRBJ1-5; perhaps TRBD1 as D (6 bases). Germline CDR1 LNHDA, CDR2 SQIVND (reference sequence). The CDR3 covers 15 residues. Trimming took 5 bases from V and 6 from J, leaving 17 bases between them. CDR3 sequence (DNA): TGTGCCAGTAGTGTGCCGGGACATAGAGGTCAGCCCCAGCATTTT. This translates into CASSVPGHRGQPQHF.

The chain recombines TRBV12-3 or TRBV12-4 with TRBJ1-1, with D uncertain. The V and J ends lost 8 bases and 10 bases respectively, with 11 bases between them. This CDR3 region has 10 residues. In DNA, the CDR3 is TGTGCCAGCGGTAAAAATAGAGCTTTCTTT. It translates to CASGKNRAFF.

This rearrangement joins TRBV25-1 to TRBJ2-7, with D unclear. CDR3 length equals 11 residues. The germline V gene has CDR1 MGHDK and CDR2 SYGVNS. Trimming left V 4 bases short and J 6 bases short, with 7 bases between. Here the CDR3 reads CASSGLAEQYF. CDR3 DNA sequence: TGTGCCAGCAGTGGTTTGGCCGAGCAGTACTTC.

This clone was picked up one time. V is TRBV19 and J is TRBJ1-5, with 7 bases lining up with TRBD1. Germline loops: CDR1 LNHDA, CDR2 SQIVND (reference sequence). The CDR3 has 14 amino acids. V shed 6 bases and J 6 bases; nucleotides not matched to a gene: 8. The CDR3 DNA sequence: TGTGCCAGTAGACCCGACAGGGATGGTCAGCCCCAGCATTTT. It yields the protein CASRPDRDGQPQHF.

This clone was seen a single time. The chain couples TRBV4-3 to TRBJ1-3; D unresolved. In germline, CDR1 is LGHNA, CDR2 YSLEER. The CDR3 covers 13 residues. The V and J ends lost 4 bases and 4 bases respectively, with 8 bases between them. DNA of the CDR3: TGCGCCAGCAGCCCCGAACCGGGAAACACCATATATTTT. Translation: CASSPEPGNTIYF.

V is TRBV16 and J is TRBJ1-1, with 10 bases lining up with TRBD1. The germline CDR1 and CDR2 sequences are KGHSY and FQNENV. Losses at the gene ends were 8 bases for V and 10 bases for J; bases not matched to a gene: 10. The CDR3 is made up of 13 amino acids. DNA of the CDR3: TGTGCCAGCCTCCCGGGACAGGGGACAACAGCTTTCTTT. Amino acids: CASLPGQGTTAFF.

This chain links TRBV28 with TRBJ2-1; TRBD1 matches 7 bases. Germline V gene data show CDR1 as MDHEN and CDR2 as SYDVKM. The ends lost 5 bases at V and 4 bases at J; junction bases unmatched: 11. This CDR3 has 16 amino acids. The CDR3 loop reads CASSPRDSLFYNEQFF. As DNA, the CDR3 is TGTGCCAGCAGTCCACGGGACAGCCTTTTTTACAATGAGCAGTTCTTC.

The chain recombines TRBV6-5 with TRBJ2-3; possibly TRBD2 for D (6 bases). The CDR3 is made up of 13 amino acids. The germline CDR1 and CDR2 sequences are MNHEY and SVGAGI. The germline V and J ends were trimmed by 6 bases and 5 bases, with 12 bases remaining between them. The CDR3 here is CASRLMGGDTQYF. For the CDR3, the DNA is TGTGCCAGCAGACTAATGGGGGGAGATACGCAGTATTTT.

This clone was found once. The gene calls are TRBV7-9 and TRBJ1-1; unclear D gene. The V gene lost 2 bases and the J gene lost 4 bases, with 8 bases spanning the gap. The germline gives CDR1 SEHNR, CDR2 FQNEAQ (reference sequence). The CDR3 extends over 13 amino acids. The CDR3 DNA reads TGTGCCAGCAGCTTATCGGTAGGCACTGAAGCTTTCTTT. Amino acids: CASSLSVGTEAFF.

This clone was seen only a few times. The chain links TRBV19 to TRBJ1-4; TRBD1 matches 9 bases. Germline V gives CDR1 LNHDA, CDR2 SQIVND (reference sequence). The CDR3 sequence is 14 residues long. V shed 8 bases and J 7 bases; nucleotides not matched to a gene: 8. CDR3 region: CASQGGTGTEKLFF. CDR3 in DNA: TGTGCCAGTCAAGGGGGGACAGGGACTGAAAAACTGTTTTTT.

This chain joins TRBV20-1 and TRBJ1-1, with D possibly being TRBD1 (5 bases). Per the germline V gene, CDR1 is DFQATT and CDR2 is SNEGSKA (reference sequence). V lost 3 bases and J 11 bases, leaving 16 bases between the germline ends. The CDR3 has 12 amino acids. CDR3: CSASGGMGYAFF. As DNA, the CDR3 is TGCAGTGCTAGTGGGGGGATGGGGTATGCTTTCTTT.

This sequence joins TRBV6-5 and TRBJ2-5, with D perhaps TRBD1 or TRBD2 (6 bases each). The V end was cut by 7 bases, the J end by 2 bases, with 14 bases between. Germline V gene data show CDR1 as MNHEY and CDR2 as SVGAGI. This CDR3 has 14 residues. For the CDR3, the DNA is TGTGCCAGCACCACAGGGACTTTTCAAGAGACCCAGTACTTC. Protein sequence: CASTTGTFQETQYF.

V is TRBV3-1 (or the pseudogene TRBV3-2) and J is TRBJ2-2, with D perhaps TRBD2 (6 bases). The CDR3 consists of 14 residues. The germline CDR1 and CDR2 sequences are LGHDT and YNNKEL (reference sequence). V was trimmed by 5 bases and J by 4 bases, leaving 11 bases between them. The CDR3 spells CASSGRAGTGELFF. CDR3 DNA: TGTGCCAGCAGCGGGAGAGCGGGCACCGGGGAGCTGTTTTTT.

This clone was detected a few times. The V call is TRBV18, the J call TRBJ1-1; 8 bases map to TRBD1. V was clipped by 3 bases and J by 7 bases; unmatched bases: 1. This CDR3 is built from 12 residues. CDR1 is KGHSH, CDR2 LQKENI, per germline. This chain's CDR3 is CASSPGTGEAFF. The CDR3 DNA sequence: TGTGCCAGCTCACCTGGGACAGGTGAAGCTTTCTTT.

This clone was seen a few times. V is TRBV9 and J is TRBJ2-1; the match to TRBD2 covers 8 bases. Germline CDR1 and CDR2: SGDLS and YYNGEE. There are 14 residues in the CDR3. The J segment lost 8 bases and the V segment lost 0 bases, leaving 4 bases of the junction unmatched. CDR3 protein: CASSVEAGVDEQFF. DNA for the CDR3: TGTGCCAGCAGCGTAGAAGCGGGAGTTGATGAGCAGTTCTTC.

This clone came up once. This CDR3 reads CASSLGGGSSYNEQFF. The CDR3 coding sequence is TGCGCCAGCAGCTTGGGCGGGGGTAGCTCCTACAATGAGCAGTTCTTC. The V gene is TRBV5-1, the J gene TRBJ2-1; 7 bases fit TRBD2. J gave up 0 bases and V 0 bases, and 3 bases lay outside the gene matches. The CDR3 covers 16 residues. Looked up from germline, CDR1 is SGHRS and CDR2 is YFSETQ.

This clone was observed once. V gene TRBV12-3 or TRBV12-4 combines with J gene TRBJ2-2; D is uncertain. V lost 6 bases and J lost 3, with 8 bases in between. CDR3 size: 13 residues. The CDR3 DNA follows: TGTGCCAGCAGGGAAATCTACACCGGGGAGCTGTTTTTT. Translating it yields CASREIYTGELFF.

This chain joins TRBV6-5 and TRBJ2-7; D assignment may be TRBD1 or TRBD2 (5 bases each). The CDR3 contains 15 residues. V lost 8 bases to trimming and J lost 1 base, with 18 bases between them. The V gene's germline CDR1 is MNHEY and CDR2 SVGAGI. This CDR3 reads CASHPLGTPSYEQYF. The CDR3 DNA reads TGTGCCAGCCACCCCCTAGGGACCCCATCCTACGAGCAGTACTTC.

The sample holds a few counts of this clone. V usage is TRBV4-2 and J usage is TRBJ1-2; D uncertain. Trimming took off 6 bases at V and 8 bases at J, with 19 bases between the two ends. CDR3 size: 14 residues. CDR1 is LGHNA, CDR2 YNFKEQ, per germline. The CDR3 is CASSHSDGPLGYTF. The DNA for the CDR3 is TGTGCCAGCAGTCACTCGGACGGCCCTCTGGGCTACACCTTC.

This chain uses TRBV30 with TRBJ1-1; maybe TRBD1 (6 bases). This CDR3 is built from 12 residues. In germline, CDR1 is GTSNPN, CDR2 SVGIG (reference sequence). Trimming took off 5 bases at V and 1 base at J, with 8 bases between the two ends. The CDR3 DNA is TGTGCCTGGGAGGGGGAGAACACTGAAGCTTTCTTT. Protein: CAWEGENTEAFF.

This clone has more than one count but fewer than ten. V and J are TRBV30 and TRBJ1-6, with D maybe TRBD1 (6 bases). V was clipped by 0 bases and J by 7 bases, with 19 bases between them. This CDR3 comprises 17 residues. Germline V gene data show CDR1 as GTSNPN and CDR2 as SVGIG (reference sequence). CDR3 in amino acids: CAWSVLRTDPGNSPLHF. Written as DNA, the CDR3 is TGTGCCTGGAGTGTACTGCGGACAGACCCGGGGAATTCACCCCTCCACTTT.

V usage is TRBV30 and J usage is TRBJ1-5; no reliable D call. Germline loops: CDR1 GTSNPN, CDR2 SVGIG (reference sequence). Between the trimmed V and J ends, which lost 1 base and 3 bases, there was a span of 13 bases. The CDR3 extends over 15 amino acids. CDR3: CAWSGGIQFNQPQHF. The CDR3 DNA follows: TGTGCCTGGAGTGGCGGCATCCAATTCAATCAGCCCCAGCATTTT.

The V gene is TRBV7-2, the J gene TRBJ2-7; no clear D. Germline CDR1 is SGHTA and CDR2 is FQGNSA. V was cut by 5 bases and J by 3 bases, with 14 bases left in between. The CDR3 length is 14 residues. The CDR3 loop is CASSPRTERYEQYF. The CDR3, as DNA: TGTGCCAGCAGCCCCCGGACGGAACGCTACGAGCAGTACTTC.